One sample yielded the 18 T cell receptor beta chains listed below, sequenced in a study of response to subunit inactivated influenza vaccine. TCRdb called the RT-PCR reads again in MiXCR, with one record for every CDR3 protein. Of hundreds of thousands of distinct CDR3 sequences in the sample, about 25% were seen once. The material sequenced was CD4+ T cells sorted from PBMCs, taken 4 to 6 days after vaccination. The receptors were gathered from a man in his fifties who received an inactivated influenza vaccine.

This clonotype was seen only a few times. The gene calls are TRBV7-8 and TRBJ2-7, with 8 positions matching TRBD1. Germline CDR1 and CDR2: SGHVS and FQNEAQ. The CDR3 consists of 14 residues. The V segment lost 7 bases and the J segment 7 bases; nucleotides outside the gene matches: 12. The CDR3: CASTTGQGSSEQYF. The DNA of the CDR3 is TGTGCCAGCACCACCGGACAGGGTTCGTCAGAGCAGTACTTC. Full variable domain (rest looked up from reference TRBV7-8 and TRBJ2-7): GAGVSQSPRYKVAKRGQDVALRCDPISGHVSLFWYQQALGQGPEFLTYFQNEAQLDKSGLPSDRFFAERPEGSVSTLKIQRTQQEDSAVYLCASTTGQGSSEQYFGPGTRLTVT.

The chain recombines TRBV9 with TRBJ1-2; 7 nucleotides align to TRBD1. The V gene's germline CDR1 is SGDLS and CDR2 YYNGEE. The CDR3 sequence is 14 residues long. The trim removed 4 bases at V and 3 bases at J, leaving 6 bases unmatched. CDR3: CASSMRDSYYGYTF. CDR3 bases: TGTGCCAGCAGCATGCGGGACAGCTACTATGGCTACACCTTC.

This CDR3 reads CSAISGTSGTNEQFF. The CDR3 coding sequence is TGCAGTGCAATATCCGGGACTAGCGGGACCAATGAGCAGTTCTTC. The chain combines TRBV20-1 with TRBJ2-1; 13 bases map to TRBD2. The CDR3 covers 15 residues. Germline V CDR1 and CDR2: DFQATT, SNEGSKA (reference sequence). Trimming at V came to 6 bases and at J to 6 bases, leaving 8 bases not matched to a gene.

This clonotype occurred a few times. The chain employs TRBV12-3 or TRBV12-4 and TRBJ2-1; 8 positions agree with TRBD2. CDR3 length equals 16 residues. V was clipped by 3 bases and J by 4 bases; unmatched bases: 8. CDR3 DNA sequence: TGTGCCAGCAGTTTCTCTGCGGGGGGACCTTACAATGAGCAGTTCTTC. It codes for CASSFSAGGPYNEQFF.

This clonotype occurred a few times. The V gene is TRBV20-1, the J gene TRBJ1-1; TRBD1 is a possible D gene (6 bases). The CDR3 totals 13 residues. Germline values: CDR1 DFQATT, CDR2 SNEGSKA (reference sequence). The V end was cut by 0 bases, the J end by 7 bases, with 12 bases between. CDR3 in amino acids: CSARDGGGGEAFF. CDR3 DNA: TGCAGTGCTAGAGATGGAGGGGGGGGTGAAGCTTTCTTT.

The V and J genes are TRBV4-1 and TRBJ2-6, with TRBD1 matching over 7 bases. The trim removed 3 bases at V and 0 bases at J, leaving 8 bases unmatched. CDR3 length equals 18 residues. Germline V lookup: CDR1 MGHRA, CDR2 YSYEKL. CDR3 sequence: CASSQLTGRVSGANVLTF. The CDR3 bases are TGCGCCAGCAGCCAGTTGACAGGGCGAGTCTCTGGGGCCAACGTCCTGACTTTC.

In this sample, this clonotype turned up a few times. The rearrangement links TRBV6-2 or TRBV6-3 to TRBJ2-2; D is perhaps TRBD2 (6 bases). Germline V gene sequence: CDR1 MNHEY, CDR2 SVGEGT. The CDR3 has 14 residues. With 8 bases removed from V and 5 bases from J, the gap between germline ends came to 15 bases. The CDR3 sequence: CASARGGRTGELFF. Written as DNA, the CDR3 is TGTGCCAGCGCAAGAGGAGGGAGGACCGGGGAGCTGTTTTTT.

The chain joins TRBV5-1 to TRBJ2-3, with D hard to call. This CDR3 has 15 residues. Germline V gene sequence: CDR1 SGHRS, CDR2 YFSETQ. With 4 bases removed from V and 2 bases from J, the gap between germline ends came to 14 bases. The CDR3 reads CASSPNTGPTDTQYF. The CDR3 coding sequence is TGCGCCAGCAGCCCAAACACCGGGCCCACAGATACGCAGTATTTT. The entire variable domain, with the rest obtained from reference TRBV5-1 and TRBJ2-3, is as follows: KAGVTQTPRYLIKTRGQQVTLSCSPISGHRSVSWYQQTPGQGLQFLFEYFSETQRNKGNFPGRFSGRQFSNSRSEMNVSTLELGDSALYLCASSPNTGPTDTQYFGPGTRLTVL.

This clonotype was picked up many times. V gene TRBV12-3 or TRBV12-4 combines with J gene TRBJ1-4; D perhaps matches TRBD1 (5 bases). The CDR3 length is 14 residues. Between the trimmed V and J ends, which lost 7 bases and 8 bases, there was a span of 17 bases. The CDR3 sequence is CASTGTPLGEKLFF. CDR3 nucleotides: TGTGCCAGCACCGGGACTCCCCTGGGCGAAAAACTGTTTTTT.

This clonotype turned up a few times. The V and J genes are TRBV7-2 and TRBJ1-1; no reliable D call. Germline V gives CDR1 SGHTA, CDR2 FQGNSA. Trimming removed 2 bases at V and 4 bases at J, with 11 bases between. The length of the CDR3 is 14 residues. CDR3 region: CASSLSTVGTEAFF. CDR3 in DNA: TGTGCCAGCAGCTTATCAACTGTTGGCACTGAAGCTTTCTTT.

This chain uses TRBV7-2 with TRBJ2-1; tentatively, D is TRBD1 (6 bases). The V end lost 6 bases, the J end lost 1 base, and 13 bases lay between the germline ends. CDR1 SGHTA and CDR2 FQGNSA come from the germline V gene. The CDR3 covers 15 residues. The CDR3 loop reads CASRRRDTSYNEQFF. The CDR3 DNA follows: TGTGCCAGCAGACGCCGGGACACATCCTACAATGAGCAGTTCTTC.

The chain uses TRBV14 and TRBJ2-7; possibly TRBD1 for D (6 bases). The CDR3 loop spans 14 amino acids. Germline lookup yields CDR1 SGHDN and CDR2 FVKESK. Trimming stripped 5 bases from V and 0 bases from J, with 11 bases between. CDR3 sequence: CASSRHRDSYEQYF. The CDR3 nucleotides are TGTGCCAGCAGCAGACACAGGGACTCCTACGAGCAGTACTTC. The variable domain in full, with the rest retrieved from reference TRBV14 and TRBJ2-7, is EAGVTQFPSHSVIEKGQTVTLRCDPISGHDNLYWYRRVMGKEIKFLLHFVKESKQDESGMPNNRFLAERTGGTYSTLKVQPAELEDSGVYFCASSRHRDSYEQYFGPGTRLTVT.

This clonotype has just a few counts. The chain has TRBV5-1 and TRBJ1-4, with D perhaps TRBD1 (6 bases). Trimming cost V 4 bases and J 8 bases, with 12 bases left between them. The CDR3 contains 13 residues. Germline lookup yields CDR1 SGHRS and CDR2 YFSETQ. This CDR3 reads CASSPHRAEKLFF. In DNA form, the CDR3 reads TGCGCCAGCAGCCCCCACAGGGCAGAAAAACTGTTTTTT.

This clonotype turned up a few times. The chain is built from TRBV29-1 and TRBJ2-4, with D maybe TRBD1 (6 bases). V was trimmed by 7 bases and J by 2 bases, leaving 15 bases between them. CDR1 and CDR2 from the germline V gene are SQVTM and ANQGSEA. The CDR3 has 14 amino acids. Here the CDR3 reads CSALNRVSKNIQYF. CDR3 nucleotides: TGCAGCGCCTTAAACAGGGTATCCAAAAACATTCAGTACTTC.

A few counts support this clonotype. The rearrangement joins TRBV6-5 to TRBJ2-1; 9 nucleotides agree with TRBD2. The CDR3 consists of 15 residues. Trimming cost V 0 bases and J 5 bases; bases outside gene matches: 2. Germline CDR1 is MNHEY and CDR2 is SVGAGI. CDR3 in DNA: TGTGCCAGCAGTTACTCGGGACTAGCAAACAATGAGCAGTTCTTC. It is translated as CASSYSGLANNEQFF.

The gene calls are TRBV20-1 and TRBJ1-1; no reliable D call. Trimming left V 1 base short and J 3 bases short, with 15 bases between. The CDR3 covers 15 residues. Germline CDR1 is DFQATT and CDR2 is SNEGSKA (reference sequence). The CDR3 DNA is TGCAGTGCTAGAGTTACGGGCAAAGTCTACACTGAAGCTTTCTTT. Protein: CSARVTGKVYTEAFF.

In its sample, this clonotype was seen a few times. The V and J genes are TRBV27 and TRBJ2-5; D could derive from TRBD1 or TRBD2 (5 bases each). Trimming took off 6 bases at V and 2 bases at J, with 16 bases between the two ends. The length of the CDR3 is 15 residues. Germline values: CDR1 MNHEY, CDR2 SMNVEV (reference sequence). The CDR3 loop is CASRPKGRYQETQYF. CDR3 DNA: TGTGCCAGCAGGCCTAAGGGACGGTATCAAGAGACCCAGTACTTC.

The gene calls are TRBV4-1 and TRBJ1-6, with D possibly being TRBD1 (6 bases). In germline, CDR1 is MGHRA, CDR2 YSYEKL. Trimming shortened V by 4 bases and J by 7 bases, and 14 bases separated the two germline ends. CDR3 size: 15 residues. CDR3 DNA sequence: TGCGCCAGCAGCCGCCAGGGGCAGATGAATTCACCCCTCCACTTT. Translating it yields CASSRQGQMNSPLHF.